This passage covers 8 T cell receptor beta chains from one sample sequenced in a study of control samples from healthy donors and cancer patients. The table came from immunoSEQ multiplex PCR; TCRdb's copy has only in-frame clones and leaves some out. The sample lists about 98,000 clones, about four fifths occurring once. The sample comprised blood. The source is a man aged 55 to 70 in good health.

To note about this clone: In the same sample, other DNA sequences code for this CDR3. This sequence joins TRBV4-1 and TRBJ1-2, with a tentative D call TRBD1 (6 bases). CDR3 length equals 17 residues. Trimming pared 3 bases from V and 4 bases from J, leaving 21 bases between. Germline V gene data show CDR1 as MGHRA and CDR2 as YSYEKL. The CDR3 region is CASSHGLYRALGYGYTF. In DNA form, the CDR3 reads TGCGCCAGCAGCCACGGTCTTTACAGGGCTCTGGGCTATGGCTACACCTTC.

The CDR3 DNA reads TGTGCCGTGGGGGCGGTTGGCTATGGCTACACCTTC. Protein sequence: CAVGAVGYGYTF. This chain links TRBV19 with TRBJ1-2, with a possible D match to TRBD1 (6 bases). This CDR3 contains 12 residues. V was pared by 11 bases and J by 4 bases, with 14 bases between. Germline V gene data show CDR1 as LNHDA and CDR2 as SQIVND (reference sequence).

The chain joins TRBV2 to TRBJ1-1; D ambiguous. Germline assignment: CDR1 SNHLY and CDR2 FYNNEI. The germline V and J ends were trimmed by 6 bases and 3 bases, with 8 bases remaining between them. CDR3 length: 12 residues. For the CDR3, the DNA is TGTGCCAGCAGCACTAGGTACACTGAAGCTTTCTTT. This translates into CASSTRYTEAFF. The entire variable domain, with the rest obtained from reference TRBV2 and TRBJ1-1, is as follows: EPEVTQTPSHQVTQMGQEVILRCVPISNHLYFYWYRQILGQKVEFLVSFYNNEISEKSEIFDDQFSVERPDGSNFTLKIRSTKLEDSAMYFCASSTRYTEAFFGQGTRLTVV.

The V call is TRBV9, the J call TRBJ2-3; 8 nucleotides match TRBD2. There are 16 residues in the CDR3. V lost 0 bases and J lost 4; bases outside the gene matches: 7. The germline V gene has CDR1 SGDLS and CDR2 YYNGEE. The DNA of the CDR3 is TGTGCCAGCAGCGTAGAACCGGGAGGGCCCTCAGATACGCAGTATTTT. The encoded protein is CASSVEPGGPSDTQYF.

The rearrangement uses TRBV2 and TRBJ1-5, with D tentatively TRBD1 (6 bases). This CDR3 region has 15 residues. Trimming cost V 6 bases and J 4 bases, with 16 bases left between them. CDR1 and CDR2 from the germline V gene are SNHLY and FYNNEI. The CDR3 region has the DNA TGTGCCAGCAGAGCCGGGACACCAAGTAATCAGCCCCAGCATTTT. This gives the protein CASRAGTPSNQPQHF.

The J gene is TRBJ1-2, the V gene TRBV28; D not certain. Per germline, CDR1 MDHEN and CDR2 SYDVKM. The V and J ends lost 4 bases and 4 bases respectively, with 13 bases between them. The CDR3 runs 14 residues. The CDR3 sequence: CASSSTRSSYGYTF. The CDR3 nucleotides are TGTGCCAGCAGTTCGACTCGGAGTTCCTATGGCTACACCTTC.

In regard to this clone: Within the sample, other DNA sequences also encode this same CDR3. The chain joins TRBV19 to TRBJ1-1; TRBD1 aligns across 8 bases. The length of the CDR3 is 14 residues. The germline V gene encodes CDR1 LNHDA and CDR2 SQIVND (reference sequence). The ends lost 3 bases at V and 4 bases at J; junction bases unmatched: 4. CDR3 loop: CASSIRGLGTEAFF. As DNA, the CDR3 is TGTGCCAGTAGTATCAGGGGGCTGGGCACTGAAGCTTTCTTT.

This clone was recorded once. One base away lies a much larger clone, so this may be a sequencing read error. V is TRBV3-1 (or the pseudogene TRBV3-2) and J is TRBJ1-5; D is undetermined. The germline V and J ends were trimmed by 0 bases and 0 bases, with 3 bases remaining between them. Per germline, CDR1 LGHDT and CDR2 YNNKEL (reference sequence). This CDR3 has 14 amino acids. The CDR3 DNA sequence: TGTGCCAGCAGCCAAGATTATAGCAATCAGCCCCAGCATTTT. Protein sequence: CASSQDYSNQPQHF.